Listed below are T cell receptor beta chains from one sample, sequenced in a study of beta chain features in type 1 diabetes. Assay: immunoSEQ multiplex PCR; the TCRdb copy retains only in-frame clones and omits some. The table lists 850,000 to 900,000 clones, roughly 15% of them singletons. Sequenced sample: naive CD4+ T cells from blood. The receptors were sampled from a woman in her late teens or twenties in good health. The CDR3 runs from the conserved cysteine through the conserved F or W. D genes are given only for firm matches. Expanded clones are given a class, and other clones once, few, many or no size at all.

cdr3_length	clone_size	v_call	d_call	j_call	cdr3_aa	cdr3_nt
15	.	TRBV9	.	TRBJ2-5	CASSEKAAEGQTQYF	TGTGCCAGCAGCGAGAAAGCGGCAGAGGGCCAAACCCAGTACTTC
16	few	TRBV4-2	.	TRBJ2-7	CASSQDYSGNSYEQYF	TGTGCCAGCAGCCAAGATTACTCGGGCAACTCCTACGAGCAGTACTTC
11	.	TRBV20-1	.	TRBJ2-3	CSAFRVDTQYF	TGCAGTGCTTTCAGGGTAGATACGCAGTATTTT
13	few	TRBV5-8	.	TRBJ2-2	CASSLEGPGELFF	TGTGCCAGCAGCTTGGAAGGTCCCGGGGAGCTGTTTTTT
14	.	TRBV7-9	TRBD2	TRBJ2-1	CASSPSGSYNEQFF	TGTGCCAGCAGCCCAAGCGGGAGTTACAATGAGCAGTTCTTC
16	many	TRBV19	TRBD2	TRBJ2-1	CASSGGRLAGDLVQFF	TGTGCCAGTAGTGGTGGACGGCTAGCGGGAGATCTGGTGCAGTTCTTC
17	few	TRBV28	.	TRBJ1-5	CASSLRRVDVGNQPQHF	TGTGCCAGCAGTTTGAGGAGGGTCGATGTGGGCAATCAGCCCCAGCATTTT
17	.	TRBV6-1	TRBD2	TRBJ2-1	CASSESSILAGYNEQFF	TGTGCCAGCAGTGAATCTTCAATCCTAGCGGGTTACAATGAGCAGTTCTTC
14	few	TRBV11-2	.	TRBJ1-2	CASSPRTAAYGYTF	TGTGCCAGCAGTCCCCGGACAGCCGCCTACGGCTACACCTTC
14	.	TRBV19	.	TRBJ2-1	CASRRGDSYNEQFF	TGTGCCAGTAGGAGGGGCGACTCCTACAATGAGCAGTTCTTC
10	few	TRBV6-1	.	TRBJ2-7	CASRRYEQYF	TGTGCCAGCCGGCGATACGAGCAGTACTTC
16	.	TRBV5-1	.	TRBJ2-3	CASSVRAGPLFDTQYF	TGCGCCAGCAGCGTTCGGGCGGGTCCCCTATTTGATACGCAGTATTTT
14	.	TRBV6-5	.	TRBJ2-5	CATSGPRGLETQYF	TGTGCCACCTCCGGGCCCCGGGGTCTGGAGACCCAGTACTTC
15	.	TRBV28	TRBD2	TRBJ2-3	CASSPGGRGADTQYF	TGTGCCAGCAGTCCCGGCGGGAGAGGGGCAGATACGCAGTATTTT
14	few	TRBV2	.	TRBJ1-1	CASTPEMMNTEAFF	TGTGCCAGCACCCCAGAAATGATGAACACTGAAGCTTTCTTT
17	.	TRBV28	.	TRBJ2-1	CASSFRVWAHPYNEQFF	TGTGCCAGCAGTTTTCGGGTCTGGGCACATCCCTACAATGAGCAGTTCTTC
14	once	TRBV5-1	TRBD2	TRBJ2-3	CASNSGTNTDTQYF	TGCGCCAGCAACTCCGGGACTAACACAGATACGCAGTATTTT
15	.	TRBV6-1	.	TRBJ1-5	CASSERVLSNQPQHF	TGTGCCAGCAGTGAGAGGGTCTTGAGCAATCAGCCCCAGCATTTT
12	few	TRBV6-6	TRBD1	TRBJ2-7	CAVLTGSYEQYF	TGTGCCGTCCTGACAGGGTCCTACGAGCAGTACTTC
15	few	TRBV12-5	TRBD2	TRBJ2-1	CASGTGTSGRGEQFF	TGTGCTAGTGGGACCGGGACTAGCGGGAGAGGTGAGCAGTTCTTC
14	.	TRBV6-6	.	TRBJ2-2	CASSSGTRTGELFF	TGTGCCAGCAGTTCCGGGACTCGGACCGGGGAGCTGTTTTTT
16	few	TRBV7-2	TRBD2	TRBJ2-5	CASSHAPAGGQETQYF	TGTGCCAGCAGCCATGCCCCTGCGGGAGGGCAAGAGACCCAGTACTTC
14	.	TRBV7-6	.	TRBJ1-3	CASSAGLSGNTIYF	TGTGCCAGCAGCGCTGGCCTCTCTGGAAACACCATATATTTT
13	.	TRBV6-6	.	TRBJ2-5	CASSSGVRETQYF	TGTGCCAGCAGTTCTGGGGTGCGAGAGACCCAGTACTTC
15	few	TRBV9	TRBD2	TRBJ2-1	CASSESGRVSNEQFF	TGTGCCAGCAGCGAAAGCGGGAGGGTATCTAATGAGCAGTTCTTC
14	.	TRBV6-4	TRBD2	TRBJ2-2	CASSLAGNTGELFF	TGTGCCAGCAGTTTAGCGGGAAACACCGGGGAGCTGTTTTTT
16	.	TRBV18	TRBD1	TRBJ1-2	CASSKNEGARFDGYTF	TGTGCCAGCTCAAAAAACGAGGGGGCGAGGTTTGATGGCTACACCTTC
14	.	TRBV5-4	TRBD2	TRBJ2-3	CASTQRDGTDTQYF	TGTGCCAGCACCCAGCGGGATGGCACAGATACGCAGTATTTT
14	few	TRBV2	.	TRBJ1-1	CASSYTQGNTEAFF	TGTGCCAGCAGTTACACCCAGGGGAACACTGAAGCTTTCTTT
11	.	TRBV5-6	.	TRBJ1-1	CASSLGVGAFF	TGTGCCAGCAGCTTGGGAGTCGGGGCTTTCTTT
15	.	TRBV2	.	TRBJ1-5	CASSERSGRLGPQHF	TGTGCCAGCAGTGAACGCTCAGGGCGGCTGGGGCCCCAGCATTTT
13	.	TRBV29-1	TRBD1	TRBJ1-1	CSHLQGQRDLAFF	TGCAGCCACCTCCAGGGACAGAGGGATTTGGCTTTCTTT
16	few	TRBV7-2	TRBD2	TRBJ2-7	CASSQHLASGGYEQYF	TGTGCCAGCAGCCAACACCTTGCTAGCGGGGGGTACGAGCAGTACTTC
16	few	TRBV19	TRBD2	TRBJ2-2	CASSILGLPNTGELFF	TGTGCCAGTAGTATTCTGGGACTACCCAACACCGGGGAGCTGTTTTTT
14	.	TRBV2	.	TRBJ2-7	CASSVVSQEYEQYF	TGTGCCAGCAGTGTCGTCAGCCAAGAATACGAGCAGTACTTC
17	few	TRBV11-1	TRBD2	TRBJ2-2	CASSSPRGSWNTGELFF	TGTGCCAGCAGTTCACCGCGCGGGAGCTGGAACACCGGGGAGCTGTTTTTT
14	.	TRBV27	.	TRBJ2-3	CARGIAPITDTQYF	TGTGCCAGGGGGATCGCGCCGATCACAGATACGCAGTATTTT
12	.	TRBV11-1	.	TRBJ2-7	CASSATLDEQYF	TGTGCCAGCAGCGCGACCTTGGACGAGCAGTACTTC
16	few	TRBV7-2	TRBD2	TRBJ2-1	CASSLTLAPGDNEQFF	TGTGCCAGCAGCTTAACACTAGCGCCGGGAGACAATGAGCAGTTCTTC
17	few	TRBV4-1	.	TRBJ2-4	CASSLGTGTLAKNIQYF	TGCGCCAGCAGCTTGGGGACGGGGACTCTAGCCAAAAACATTCAGTACTTC
13	.	TRBV7-2	.	TRBJ2-7	CASSLGPIYEQYF	TGTGCCAGCAGCTTAGGACCGATCTACGAGCAGTACTTC
17	.	TRBV25-1	.	TRBJ1-4	CASSEFRRGGRREKLFF	TGTGCCAGCAGTGAATTTAGGAGGGGAGGTAGACGTGAAAAACTGTTTTTT
12	.	TRBV2	.	TRBJ2-7	CASRDPSYEQYF	TGTGCCAGCCGGGATCCATCCTACGAGCAGTACTTC
16	few	TRBV7-9	TRBD1	TRBJ2-1	CASTPFGTGSYNEQFF	TGTGCCAGCACCCCCTTTGGGACAGGGTCCTACAATGAGCAGTTCTTC
16	few	TRBV4-2	.	TRBJ2-1	CASSQEVGGHYNEQFF	TGTGCCAGCAGCCAAGAGGTTGGGGGACACTACAATGAGCAGTTCTTC
17	.	TRBV19	.	TRBJ2-7	CASSVTGDTYGAYEQYF	TGTGCCAGTAGCGTGACAGGAGATACCTACGGCGCCTACGAGCAGTACTTC
16	few	TRBV7-2	.	TRBJ2-6	CASSFARGAGANVLTF	TGTGCCAGCAGCTTCGCCAGGGGGGCTGGGGCCAACGTCCTGACTTTC
14	.	TRBV27	TRBD2	TRBJ2-2	CASRRGGRAGELFF	TGTGCCAGCCGCAGAGGCGGGAGGGCCGGGGAGCTGTTTTTT
15	few	TRBV19	TRBD1	TRBJ2-7	CASSISPGTGVEQYF	TGTGCCAGTAGTATATCCCCCGGGACAGGGGTTGAGCAGTACTTC
17	.	TRBV7-9	.	TRBJ2-7	CASSRPRVRVSTYEQYF	TGTGCCAGCAGCCGGCCTCGTGTCAGGGTCAGTACCTACGAGCAGTACTTC
13	few	TRBV2	TRBD1	TRBJ2-5	CASSSGGQATQYF	TGTGCCAGCAGTAGCGGCGGACAGGCGACCCAGTACTTC
15	few	TRBV7-9	.	TRBJ2-3	CASSLDLLGTDTQYF	TGTGCCAGCAGCTTAGATCTCCTTGGTACAGATACGCAGTATTTT
15	.	TRBV5-1	TRBD1	TRBJ2-7	CASRLNRGLSYEQYF	TGCGCCAGCAGACTTAACAGGGGGCTCTCCTACGAGCAGTACTTC
15	.	TRBV9	.	TRBJ2-7	CASSVDSKAPYEQYF	TGTGCCAGCAGCGTTGATTCTAAGGCCCCCTACGAGCAGTACTTC
13	few	TRBV5-1	.	TRBJ2-5	CASSLGAQETQYF	TGCGCCAGCAGCTTGGGGGCCCAAGAGACCCAGTACTTC
11	.	TRBV20-1	.	TRBJ1-1	CSARGGMGAFF	TGCAGTGCTAGAGGGGGGATGGGCGCTTTCTTT
16	.	TRBV7-2	TRBD2	TRBJ2-2	CASSHAGTRGTGELFF	TGTGCCAGCAGCCACGCCGGGACTAGAGGTACCGGGGAGCTGTTTTTT
15	.	TRBV7-2	TRBD2	TRBJ2-7	CASSIRPSGSYEQYF	TGTGCCAGCAGCATTAGGCCTAGCGGCTCCTACGAGCAGTACTTC